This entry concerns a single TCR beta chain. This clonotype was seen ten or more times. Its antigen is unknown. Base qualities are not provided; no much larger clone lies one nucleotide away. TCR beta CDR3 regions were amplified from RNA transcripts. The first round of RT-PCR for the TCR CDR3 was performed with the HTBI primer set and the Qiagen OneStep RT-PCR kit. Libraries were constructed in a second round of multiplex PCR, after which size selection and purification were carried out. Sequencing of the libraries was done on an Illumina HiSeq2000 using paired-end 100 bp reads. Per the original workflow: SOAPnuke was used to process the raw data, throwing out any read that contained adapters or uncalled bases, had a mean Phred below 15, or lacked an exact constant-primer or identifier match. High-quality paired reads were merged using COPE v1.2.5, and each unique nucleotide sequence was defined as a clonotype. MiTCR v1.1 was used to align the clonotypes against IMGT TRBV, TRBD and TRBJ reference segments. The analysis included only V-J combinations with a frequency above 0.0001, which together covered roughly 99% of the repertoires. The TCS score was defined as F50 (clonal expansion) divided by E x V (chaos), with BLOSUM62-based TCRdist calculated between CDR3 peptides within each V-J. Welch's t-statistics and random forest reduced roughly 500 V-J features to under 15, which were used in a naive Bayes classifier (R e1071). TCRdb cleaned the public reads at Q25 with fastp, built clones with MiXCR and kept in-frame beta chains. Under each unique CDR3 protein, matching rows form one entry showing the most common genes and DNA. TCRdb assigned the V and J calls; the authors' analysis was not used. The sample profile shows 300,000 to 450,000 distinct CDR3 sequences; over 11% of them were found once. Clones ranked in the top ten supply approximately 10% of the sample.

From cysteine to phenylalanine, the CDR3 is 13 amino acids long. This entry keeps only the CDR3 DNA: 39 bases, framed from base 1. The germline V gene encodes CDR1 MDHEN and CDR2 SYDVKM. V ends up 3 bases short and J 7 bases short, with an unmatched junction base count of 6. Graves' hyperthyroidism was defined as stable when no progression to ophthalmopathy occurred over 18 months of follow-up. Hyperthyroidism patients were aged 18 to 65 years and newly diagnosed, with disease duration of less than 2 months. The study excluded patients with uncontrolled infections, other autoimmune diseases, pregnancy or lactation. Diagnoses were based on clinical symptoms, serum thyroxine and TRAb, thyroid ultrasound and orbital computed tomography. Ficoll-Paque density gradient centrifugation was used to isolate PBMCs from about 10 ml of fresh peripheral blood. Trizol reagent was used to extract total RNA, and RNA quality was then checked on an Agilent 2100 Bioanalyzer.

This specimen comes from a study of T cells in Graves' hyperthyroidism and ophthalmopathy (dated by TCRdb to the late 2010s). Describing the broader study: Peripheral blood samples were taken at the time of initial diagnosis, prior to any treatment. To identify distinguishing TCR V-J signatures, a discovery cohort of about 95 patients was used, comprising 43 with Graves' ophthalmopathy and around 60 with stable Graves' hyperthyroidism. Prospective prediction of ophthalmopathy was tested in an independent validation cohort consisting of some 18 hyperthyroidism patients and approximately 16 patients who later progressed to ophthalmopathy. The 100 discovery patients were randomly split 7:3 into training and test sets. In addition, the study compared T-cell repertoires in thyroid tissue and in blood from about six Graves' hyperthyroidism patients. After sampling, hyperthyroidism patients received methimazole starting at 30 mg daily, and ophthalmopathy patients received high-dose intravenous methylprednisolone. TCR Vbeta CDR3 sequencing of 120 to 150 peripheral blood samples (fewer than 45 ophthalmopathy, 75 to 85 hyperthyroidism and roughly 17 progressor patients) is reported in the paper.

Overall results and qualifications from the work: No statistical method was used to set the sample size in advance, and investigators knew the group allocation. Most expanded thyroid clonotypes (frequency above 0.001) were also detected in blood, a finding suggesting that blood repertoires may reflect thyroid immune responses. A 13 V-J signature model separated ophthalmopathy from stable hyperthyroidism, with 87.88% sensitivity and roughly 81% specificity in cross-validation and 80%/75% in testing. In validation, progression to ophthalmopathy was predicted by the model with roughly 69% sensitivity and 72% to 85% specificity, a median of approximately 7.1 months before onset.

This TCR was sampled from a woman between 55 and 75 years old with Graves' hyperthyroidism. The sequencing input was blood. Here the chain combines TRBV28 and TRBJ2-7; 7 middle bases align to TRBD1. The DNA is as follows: TGTGCCAGCAGTTTCGAGGGGGCCGGGGAGCAGTACTTC. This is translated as CASSFEGAGEQYF.